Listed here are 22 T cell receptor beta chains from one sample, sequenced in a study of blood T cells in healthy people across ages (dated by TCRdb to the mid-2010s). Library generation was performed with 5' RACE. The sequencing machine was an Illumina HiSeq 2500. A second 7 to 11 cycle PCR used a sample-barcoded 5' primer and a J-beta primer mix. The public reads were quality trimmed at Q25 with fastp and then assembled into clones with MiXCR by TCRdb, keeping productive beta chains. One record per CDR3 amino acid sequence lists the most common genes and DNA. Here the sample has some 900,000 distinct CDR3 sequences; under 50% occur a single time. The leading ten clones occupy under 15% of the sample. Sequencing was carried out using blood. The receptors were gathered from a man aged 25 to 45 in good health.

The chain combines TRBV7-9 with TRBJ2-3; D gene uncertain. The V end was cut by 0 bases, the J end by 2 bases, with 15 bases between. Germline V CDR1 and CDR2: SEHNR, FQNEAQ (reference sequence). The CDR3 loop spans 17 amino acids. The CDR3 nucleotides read TGTGCCAGCAGCTTAGCGCTGGCGATCCTCCCCACAGATACGCAGTATTTT. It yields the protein CASSLALAILPTDTQYF.

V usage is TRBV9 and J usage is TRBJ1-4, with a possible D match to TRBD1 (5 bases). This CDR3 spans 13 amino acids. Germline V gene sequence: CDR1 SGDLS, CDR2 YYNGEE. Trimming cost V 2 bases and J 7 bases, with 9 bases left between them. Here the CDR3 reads CASSVRGGEKLFF. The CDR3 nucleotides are TGTGCCAGCAGCGTTCGGGGGGGTGAAAAACTGTTTTTT.

The CDR3 loop reads CASSQERGIGNTEAFF. In DNA, the CDR3 is TGTGCCAGCAGCCAAGAGAGGGGGATAGGGAACACTGAAGCTTTCTTT. V gene TRBV14 combines with J gene TRBJ1-1; D perhaps matches TRBD1 (6 bases). In germline, CDR1 is SGHDN, CDR2 FVKESK. The germline V and J ends were trimmed by 0 bases and 1 base, with 12 bases remaining between them. The CDR3 has 16 amino acids.

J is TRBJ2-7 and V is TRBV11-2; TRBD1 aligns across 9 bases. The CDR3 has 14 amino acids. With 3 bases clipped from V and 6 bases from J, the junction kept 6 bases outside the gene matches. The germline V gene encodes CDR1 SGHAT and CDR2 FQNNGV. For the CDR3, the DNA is TGTGCCAGCAGCTTTGGGACAGGGTATGGCGAGCAGTACTTC. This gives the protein CASSFGTGYGEQYF.

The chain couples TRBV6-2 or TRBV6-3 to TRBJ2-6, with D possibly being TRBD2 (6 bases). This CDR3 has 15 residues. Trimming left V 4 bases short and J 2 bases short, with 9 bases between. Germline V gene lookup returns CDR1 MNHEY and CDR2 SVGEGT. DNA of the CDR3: TGTGCCAGCAGTTCCGGGGGAACTGGGGCCAACGTCCTGACTTTC. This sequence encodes CASSSGGTGANVLTF.

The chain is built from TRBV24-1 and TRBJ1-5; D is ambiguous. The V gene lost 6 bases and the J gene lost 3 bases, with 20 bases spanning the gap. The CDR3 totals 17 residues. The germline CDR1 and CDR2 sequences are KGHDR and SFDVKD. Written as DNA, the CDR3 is TGTGCCACCAGTCGGCCCCCCACGGGCTCCCTCAATCAGCCCCAGCATTTT. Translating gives CATSRPPTGSLNQPQHF.

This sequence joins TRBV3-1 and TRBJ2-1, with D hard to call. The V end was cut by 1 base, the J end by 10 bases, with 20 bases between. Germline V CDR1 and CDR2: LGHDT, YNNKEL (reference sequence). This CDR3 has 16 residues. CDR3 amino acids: CASSQVRYLGSYEQFF. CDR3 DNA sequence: TGTGCCAGCAGCCAAGTCAGGTATCTAGGGTCCTACGAGCAGTTCTTC.

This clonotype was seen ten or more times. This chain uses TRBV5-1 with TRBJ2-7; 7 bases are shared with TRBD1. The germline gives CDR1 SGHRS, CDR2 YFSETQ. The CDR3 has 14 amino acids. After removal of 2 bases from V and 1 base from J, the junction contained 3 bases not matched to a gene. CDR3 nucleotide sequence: TGCGCCAGCAGCTTAACAGGGGATTCCTACGAGCAGTACTTC. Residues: CASSLTGDSYEQYF.

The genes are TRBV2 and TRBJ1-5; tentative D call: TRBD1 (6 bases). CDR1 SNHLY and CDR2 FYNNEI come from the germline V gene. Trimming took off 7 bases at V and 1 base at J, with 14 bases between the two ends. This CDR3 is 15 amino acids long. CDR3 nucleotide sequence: TGTGCCAGCAAGGGGGATCGTCAGAGCAATCAGCCCCAGCATTTT. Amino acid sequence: CASKGDRQSNQPQHF.

The CDR3 nucleotides read TGCAGTGCTACCGAAGGGACAGTCTATGGCTACACCTTC. Encoded protein: CSATEGTVYGYTF. The chain combines TRBV20-1 with TRBJ1-2, with 7 bases identical to TRBD1. This CDR3 contains 13 residues. Unmatched junction bases numbered 6, after V lost 4 bases and J lost 4 bases. Germline CDR1 is DFQATT and CDR2 is SNEGSKA (reference sequence).

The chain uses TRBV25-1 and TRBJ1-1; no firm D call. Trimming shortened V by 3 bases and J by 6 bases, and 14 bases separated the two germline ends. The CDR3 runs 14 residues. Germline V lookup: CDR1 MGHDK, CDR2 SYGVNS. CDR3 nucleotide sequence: TGTGCCAGCAGTGACGGAAAGGACGTCGCTGAAGCTTTCTTT. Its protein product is CASSDGKDVAEAFF. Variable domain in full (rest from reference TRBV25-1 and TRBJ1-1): EADIYQTPRYLVIGTGKKITLECSQTMGHDKMYWYQQDPGMELHLIHYSYGVNSTEKGDLSSESTVSRIRTEHFPLTLESARPSHTSQYLCASSDGKDVAEAFFGQGTRLTVV.

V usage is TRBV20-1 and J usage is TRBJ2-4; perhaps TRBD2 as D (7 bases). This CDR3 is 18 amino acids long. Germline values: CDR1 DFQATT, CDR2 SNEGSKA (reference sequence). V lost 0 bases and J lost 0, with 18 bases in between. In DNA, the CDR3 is TGCAGTGCTAGAGAAAACCAGGAAGGGGGGGTAGCCAAAAACATTCAGTACTTC. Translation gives CSARENQEGGVAKNIQYF.

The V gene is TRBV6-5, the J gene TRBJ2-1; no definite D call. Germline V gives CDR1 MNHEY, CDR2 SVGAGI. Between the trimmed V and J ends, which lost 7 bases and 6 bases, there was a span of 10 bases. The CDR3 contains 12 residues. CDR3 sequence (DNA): TGTGCCAGCATGAGCAGCATCAATGAGCAGTTCTTC. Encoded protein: CASMSSINEQFF.

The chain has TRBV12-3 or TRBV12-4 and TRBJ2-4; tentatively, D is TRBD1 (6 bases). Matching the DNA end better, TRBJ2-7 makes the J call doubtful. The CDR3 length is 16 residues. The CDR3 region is CASSTVWTDSGYEQYF. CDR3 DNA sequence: TGTGCCAGCAGTACAGTATGGACGGACAGTGGCTACGAGCAGTACTTC.

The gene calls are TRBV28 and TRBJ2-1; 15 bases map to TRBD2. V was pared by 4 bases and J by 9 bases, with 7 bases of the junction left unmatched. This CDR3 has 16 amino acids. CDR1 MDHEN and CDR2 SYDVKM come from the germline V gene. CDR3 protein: CASSSGTSGGITEQFF. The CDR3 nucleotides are TGTGCCAGCAGTTCAGGGACTAGCGGGGGGATAACTGAGCAGTTCTTC. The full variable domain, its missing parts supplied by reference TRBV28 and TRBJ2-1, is DVKVTQSSRYLVKRTGEKVFLECVQDMDHENMFWYRQDPGLGLRLIYFSYDVKMKEKGDIPEGYSVSREKKERFSLILESASTNQTSMYLCASSSGTSGGITEQFFGPGTRLTVL.

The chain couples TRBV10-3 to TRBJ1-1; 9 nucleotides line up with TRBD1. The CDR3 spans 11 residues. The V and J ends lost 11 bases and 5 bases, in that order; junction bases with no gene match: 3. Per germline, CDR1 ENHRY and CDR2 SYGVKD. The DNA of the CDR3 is TGTGCCGTGACAGGGGGGACTGAAGCTTTCTTT. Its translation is CAVTGGTEAFF.

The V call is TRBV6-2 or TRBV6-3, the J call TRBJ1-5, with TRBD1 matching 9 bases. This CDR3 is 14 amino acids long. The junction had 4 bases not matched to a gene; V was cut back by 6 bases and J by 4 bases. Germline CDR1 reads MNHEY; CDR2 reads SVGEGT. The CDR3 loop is CASRETGGNQPQHF. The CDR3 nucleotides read TGTGCCAGCAGGGAGACAGGGGGGAATCAGCCCCAGCATTTT.

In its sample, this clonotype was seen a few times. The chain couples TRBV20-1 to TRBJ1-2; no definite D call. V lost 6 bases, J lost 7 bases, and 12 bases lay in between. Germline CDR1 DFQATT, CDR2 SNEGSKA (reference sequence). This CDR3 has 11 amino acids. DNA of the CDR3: TGCAGTGCGGCGCACAGAAGTGGCTACACCTTC. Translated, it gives CSAAHRSGYTF.

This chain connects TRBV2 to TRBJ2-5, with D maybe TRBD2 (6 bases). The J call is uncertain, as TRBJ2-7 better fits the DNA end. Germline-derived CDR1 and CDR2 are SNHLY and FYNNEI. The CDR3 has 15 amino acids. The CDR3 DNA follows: TGTGCCAGCAGTGACTTTCGGACGGGAGTGCACGAGCAGTACTTC. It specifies CASSDFRTGVHEQYF.

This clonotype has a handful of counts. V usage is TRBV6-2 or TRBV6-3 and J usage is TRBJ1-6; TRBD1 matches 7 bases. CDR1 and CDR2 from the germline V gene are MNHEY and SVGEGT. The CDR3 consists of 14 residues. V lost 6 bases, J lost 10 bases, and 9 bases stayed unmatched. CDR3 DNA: TGTGCCAGCAGAACAGGGGTCGGTGAATCACCCCTCCACTTT. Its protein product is CASRTGVGESPLHF.

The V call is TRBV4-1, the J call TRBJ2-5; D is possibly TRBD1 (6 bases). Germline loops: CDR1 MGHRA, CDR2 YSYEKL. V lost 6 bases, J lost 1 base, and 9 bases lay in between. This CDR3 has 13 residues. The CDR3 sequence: CASRAGAQETQYF. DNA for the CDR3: TGCGCCAGCAGAGCAGGGGCCCAAGAGACCCAGTACTTC.

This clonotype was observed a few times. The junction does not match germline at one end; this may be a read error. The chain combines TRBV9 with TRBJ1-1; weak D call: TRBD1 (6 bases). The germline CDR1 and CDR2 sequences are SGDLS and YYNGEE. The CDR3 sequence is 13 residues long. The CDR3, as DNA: TGTGCCAGCAGCGTAGAAGGGGGGACTGACGCTTTCTTT. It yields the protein CASSVEGGTDAFF.